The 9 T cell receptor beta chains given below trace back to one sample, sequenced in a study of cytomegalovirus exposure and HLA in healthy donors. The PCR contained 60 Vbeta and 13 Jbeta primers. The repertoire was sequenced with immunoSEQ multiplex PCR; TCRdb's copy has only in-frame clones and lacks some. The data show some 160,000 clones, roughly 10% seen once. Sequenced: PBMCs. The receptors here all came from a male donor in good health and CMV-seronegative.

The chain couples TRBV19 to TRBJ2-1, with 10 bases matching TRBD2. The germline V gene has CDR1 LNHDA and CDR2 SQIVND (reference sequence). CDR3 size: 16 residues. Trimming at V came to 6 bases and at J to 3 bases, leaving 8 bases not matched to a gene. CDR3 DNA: TGTGCCAGTAGCCCGAGACTAGCGGGTAACTACAATGAGCAGTTCTTC. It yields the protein CASSPRLAGNYNEQFF. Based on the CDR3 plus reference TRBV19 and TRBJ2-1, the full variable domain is DGGITQSPKYLFRKEGQNVTLSCEQNLNHDAMYWYRQDPGQGLRLIYYSQIVNDFQKGDIAEGYSVSREKKESFPLTVTSAQKNPTAFYLCASSPRLAGNYNEQFFGPGTRLTVL.

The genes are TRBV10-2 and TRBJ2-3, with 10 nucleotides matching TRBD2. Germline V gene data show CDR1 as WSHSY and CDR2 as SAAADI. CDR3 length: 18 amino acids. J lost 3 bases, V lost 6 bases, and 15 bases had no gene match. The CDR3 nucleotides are TGCGCCAGCAGCGTGAGCGGGAGGGCCGAAGGAGAGACAGATACGCAGTATTTT. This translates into CASSVSGRAEGETDTQYF.

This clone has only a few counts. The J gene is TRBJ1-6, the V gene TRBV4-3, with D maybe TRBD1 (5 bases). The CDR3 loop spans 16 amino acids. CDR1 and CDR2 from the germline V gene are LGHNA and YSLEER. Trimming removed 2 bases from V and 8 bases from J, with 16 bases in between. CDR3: CASSQRGGSPYSPLHF. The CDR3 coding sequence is TGCGCCAGCAGCCAACGGGGGGGTTCCCCCTATTCACCCCTCCACTTT.

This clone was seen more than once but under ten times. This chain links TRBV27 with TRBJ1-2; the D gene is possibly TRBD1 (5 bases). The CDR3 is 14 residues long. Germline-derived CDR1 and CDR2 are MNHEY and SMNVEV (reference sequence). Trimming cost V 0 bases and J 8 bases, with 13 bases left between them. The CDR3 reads CASSLSGETGGYTF. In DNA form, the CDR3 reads TGTGCCAGCAGTTTATCAGGGGAAACGGGCGGCTACACCTTC.

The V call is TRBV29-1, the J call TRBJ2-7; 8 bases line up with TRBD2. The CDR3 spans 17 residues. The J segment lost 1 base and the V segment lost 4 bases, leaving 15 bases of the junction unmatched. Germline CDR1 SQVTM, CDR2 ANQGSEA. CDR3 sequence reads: CSVGRSGGTRGSYEQYF. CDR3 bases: TGCAGCGTTGGTAGATCAGGCGGGACTAGAGGATCCTACGAGCAGTACTTC.

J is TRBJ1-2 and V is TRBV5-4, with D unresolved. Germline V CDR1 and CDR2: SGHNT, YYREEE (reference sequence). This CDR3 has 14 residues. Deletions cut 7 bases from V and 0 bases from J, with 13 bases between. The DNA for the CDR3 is TGTGCCAGCTCGGAGGGAGGATCTAACTATGGCTACACCTTC. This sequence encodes CASSEGGSNYGYTF.

The CDR3 DNA reads as TGTGCCTGGACCCCGGCAGCGGGTTACTACAATGAGCAGTTCTTC. It is translated as CAWTPAAGYYNEQFF. The V and J genes are TRBV30 and TRBJ2-1; a possible D gene is TRBD2 (6 bases). The germline gives CDR1 GTSNPN, CDR2 SVGIG (reference sequence). This CDR3 has 15 residues. Trimming cost V 4 bases and J 3 bases, with 16 bases left between them.

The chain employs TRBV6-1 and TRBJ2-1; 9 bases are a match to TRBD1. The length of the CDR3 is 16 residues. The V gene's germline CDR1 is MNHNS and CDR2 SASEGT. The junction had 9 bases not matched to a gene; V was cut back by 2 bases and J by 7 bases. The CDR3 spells CASSELIGTGSNEQFF. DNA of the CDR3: TGTGCCAGCAGTGAATTAATAGGGACAGGGTCAAATGAGCAGTTCTTC.

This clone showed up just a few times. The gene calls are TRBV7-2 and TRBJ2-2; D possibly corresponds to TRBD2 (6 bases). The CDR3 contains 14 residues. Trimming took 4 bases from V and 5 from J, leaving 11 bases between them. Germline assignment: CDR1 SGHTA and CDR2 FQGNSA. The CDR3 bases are TGTGCCAGCAGCTACGGGACTTTTACCGGGGAGCTGTTTTTT. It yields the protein CASSYGTFTGELFF.